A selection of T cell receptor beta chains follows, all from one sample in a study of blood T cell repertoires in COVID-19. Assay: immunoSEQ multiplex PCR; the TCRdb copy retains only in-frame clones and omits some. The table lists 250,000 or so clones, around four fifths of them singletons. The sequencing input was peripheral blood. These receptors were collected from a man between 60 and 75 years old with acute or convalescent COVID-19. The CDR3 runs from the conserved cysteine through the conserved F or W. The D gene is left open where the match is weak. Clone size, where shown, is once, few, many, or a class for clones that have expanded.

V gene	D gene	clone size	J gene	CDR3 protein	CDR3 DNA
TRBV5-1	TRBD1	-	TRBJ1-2	CASRYDRVGYTF	TGCGCCAGCAGATACGACAGGGTCGGCTACACCTTC
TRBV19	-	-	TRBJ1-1	CASSIEGQTNTEAFF	TGTGCCAGTAGTATAGAAGGACAGACGAACACTGAAGCTTTCTTT
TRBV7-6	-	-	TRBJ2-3	CASSLGQHTDTQYF	TGTGCCAGCAGCTTAGGTCAACACACAGATACGCAGTATTTT
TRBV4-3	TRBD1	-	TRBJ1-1	CASCDRVNTEAFF	TGCGCCAGCTGTGACAGGGTAAACACTGAAGCTTTCTTT
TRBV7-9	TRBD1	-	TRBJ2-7	CASSRDSSYEQYF	TGTGCCAGCAGCCGGGACAGCTCCTACGAGCAGTACTTC
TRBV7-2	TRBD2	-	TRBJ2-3	CASSLEGGRAGDTQYF	TGTGCCAGCAGCTTAGAAGGCGGGAGGGCAGGGGATACGCAGTATTTT
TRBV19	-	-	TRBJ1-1	CASKVVGTSHTEAFF	TGTGCCAGTAAGGTAGTGGGGACATCTCACACTGAAGCTTTCTTT
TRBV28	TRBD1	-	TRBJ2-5	CASSYTGVAETQYF	TGTGCCAGCAGTTATACAGGGGTGGCGGAGACCCAGTACTTC
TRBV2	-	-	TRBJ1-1	CASKGRRDTEAFF	TGTGCCAGCAAGGGACGGAGGGACACTGAAGCTTTCTTT
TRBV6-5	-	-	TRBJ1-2	CASRPTGSTNYGYTF	TGTGCCAGCAGGCCAACAGGGAGTACCAACTATGGCTACACCTTC
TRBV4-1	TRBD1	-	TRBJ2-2	CASSQDEGQYTGELFF	TGCGCCAGCAGCCAAGATGAGGGACAGTACACCGGGGAGCTGTTTTTT
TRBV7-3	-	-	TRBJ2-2	CASSLRAGANTGELFF	TGTGCCAGCAGCTTAAGGGCGGGGGCTAACACCGGGGAGCTGTTTTTT
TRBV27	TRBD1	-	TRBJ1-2	CASSLTGDHGYTF	TGTGCCAGCAGTTTGACAGGGGATCATGGCTACACCTTC
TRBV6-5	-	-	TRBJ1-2	CASSTRDTSYGYTF	TGTGCCAGCAGCACCAGGGACACCTCCTATGGCTACACCTTC
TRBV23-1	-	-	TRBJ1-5	CASSRRTVNQPQHF	TGCGCCAGCAGTCGGCGGACAGTAAATCAGCCCCAGCATTTT
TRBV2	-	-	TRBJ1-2	CASSESDYGYTF	TGTGCCAGCAGTGAATCAGACTATGGCTACACCTTC
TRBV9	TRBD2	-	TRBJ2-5	CASSASGGGETQYF	TGTGCCAGCAGCGCAAGCGGGGGGGGAGAGACCCAGTACTTC
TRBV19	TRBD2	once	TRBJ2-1	CASSGLAGGGYNEQFF	TGTGCCAGTTCGGGACTAGCGGGAGGGGGCTACAATGAGCAGTTCTTC
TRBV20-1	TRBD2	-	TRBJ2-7	CSASPGLEADEQYF	TGCAGTGCTAGTCCCGGACTAGAGGCGGACGAGCAGTACTTC
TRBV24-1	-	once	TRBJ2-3	CATSDPERAADTQYF	TGTGCCACCAGTGATCCCGAAAGAGCGGCAGATACGCAGTATTTT
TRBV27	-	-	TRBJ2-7	CASSLTRAYEQYF	TGTGCCAGCAGTCTAACTAGAGCCTACGAGCAGTACTTC
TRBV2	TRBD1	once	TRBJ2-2	CASRGTGRTGELFF	TGTGCCAGCAGGGGGACAGGGCGCACCGGGGAGCTGTTTTTT
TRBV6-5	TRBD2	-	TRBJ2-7	CASSYSSGTSVYEQYF	TGTGCCAGCAGTTACTCATCCGGGACTAGCGTCTACGAGCAGTACTTC
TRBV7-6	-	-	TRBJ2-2	CASKQANTGELFF	TGTGCCAGCAAACAAGCGAACACCGGGGAGCTGTTTTTT
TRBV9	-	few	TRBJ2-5	CASSVSGGQETQYF	TGTGCCAGCAGCGTTTCAGGGGGGCAAGAGACCCAGTACTTC
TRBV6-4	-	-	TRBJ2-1	CASSDSRGTYNEQFF	TGTGCCAGCAGTGACTCTCGGGGTACCTACAATGAGCAGTTCTTC
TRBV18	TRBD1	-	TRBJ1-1	CASSQSGTGNTEAFF	TGTGCCAGCTCACAATCCGGGACAGGGAACACTGAAGCTTTCTTT
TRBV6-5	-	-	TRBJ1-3	CASSTGSSGNTIYF	TGTGCCAGCAGCACAGGGAGCTCTGGAAACACCATATATTTT
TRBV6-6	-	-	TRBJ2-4	CASSYVGPGDIQYF	TGTGCCAGCAGTTACGTGGGTCCAGGGGACATTCAGTACTTC
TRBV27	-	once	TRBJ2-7	CASSFQAYSYEQYF	TGTGCCAGCAGTTTTCAGGCCTACTCCTACGAGCAGTACTTC
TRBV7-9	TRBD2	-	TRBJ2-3	CASRSSGGRTDTQYF	TGTGCCAGCAGGTCTAGCGGGGGGCGAACAGATACGCAGTATTTT
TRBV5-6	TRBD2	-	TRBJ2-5	CASSLVLAGHQETQYF	TGTGCCAGCAGCTTGGTGCTAGCGGGCCACCAAGAGACCCAGTACTTC
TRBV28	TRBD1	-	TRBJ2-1	CASSLGQGNEQFF	TGTGCCAGCAGTTTGGGACAGGGCAATGAGCAGTTCTTC
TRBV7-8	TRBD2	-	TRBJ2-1	CASSPIVGGEVAGALNEQFF	TGTGCCAGCAGCCCAATCGTGGGGGGCGAGGTAGCGGGGGCCCTAAATGAGCAGTTCTTC
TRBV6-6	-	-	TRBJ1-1	CASSYSDGETEAFF	TGTGCCAGCAGTTACTCCGACGGGGAAACTGAAGCTTTCTTT
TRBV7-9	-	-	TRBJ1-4	CASSLNEGSEKLFF	TGTGCCAGCAGCCTAAACGAGGGCAGCGAAAAACTGTTTTTT